One and the same sample provided the 10 T cell receptor beta chains below, sequenced in a study of technical replicates of blood from several donors. This table comes from immunoSEQ multiplex PCR, and its TCRdb copy is limited to in-frame clones, with some not included. The top ten clones hold approximately 0.25% of a sample with some 83,000 clones, just over 90% of them seen once. The sample consisted of T cells isolated from PBMCs. The receptor source for this set is a human donor in good health.

This clone came up once. The chain employs TRBV7-9 and TRBJ2-5; D is possibly TRBD2 (5 bases). The CDR3 runs 16 residues. Per the germline V gene, CDR1 is SEHNR and CDR2 is FQNEAQ (reference sequence). Trimming removed 2 bases at V and 1 base at J, with 14 bases between. The CDR3 spells CASSLSHLRVQETQYF. The CDR3 DNA follows: TGTGCCAGCAGCTTATCCCATTTGAGGGTCCAAGAGACCCAGTACTTC.

The V gene is TRBV7-8, the J gene TRBJ1-1; 7 positions match TRBD1. CDR3 size: 13 residues. CDR1 and CDR2 from the germline V gene are SGHVS and FQNEAQ. After removal of 5 bases from V and 6 bases from J, the junction contained 6 bases not matched to a gene. Here the CDR3 DNA reads TGTGCCAGCAGCCATAAGACAGGGCCTGAAGCTTTCTTT. Residues: CASSHKTGPEAFF.

The rearrangement joins TRBV29-1 to TRBJ2-3, with D maybe TRBD2 (6 bases). The germline V gene has CDR1 SQVTM and CDR2 ANQGSEA. Deletions cut 2 bases from V and 3 bases from J, with 18 bases between. The length of the CDR3 is 16 residues. CDR3 in DNA: TGCAGCGTTGAAAGCAGTGCTAGTGGGGGGACAGATACGCAGTATTTT. Residues: CSVESSASGGTDTQYF.

The genes are TRBV5-1 and TRBJ2-7; 7 bases align to TRBD1. CDR1 SGHRS and CDR2 YFSETQ come from the germline V gene. The length of the CDR3 is 13 residues. Germline trimming cut 4 bases from V and 2 bases from J; bases unmatched to any gene: 3. The CDR3 here is CASSPGQPYEQYF. The CDR3 bases are TGCGCCAGCAGCCCGGGACAGCCCTACGAGCAGTACTTC.

J is TRBJ1-2 and V is TRBV6-1; 7 positions match TRBD1. V lost 5 bases and J lost 3; bases outside the gene matches: 6. Per germline, CDR1 MNHNS and CDR2 SASEGT. The CDR3 runs 14 residues. The CDR3 spells CASSPGTAYYGYTF. The CDR3 DNA reads as TGTGCCAGCAGTCCTGGGACAGCGTACTATGGCTACACCTTC.

The genes are TRBV7-9 and TRBJ1-6; D unclear. Germline V gene lookup returns CDR1 SEHNR and CDR2 FQNEAQ (reference sequence). This CDR3 spans 12 amino acids. V dropped 3 bases and J dropped 6 bases, with 3 bases sitting between them. The DNA of the CDR3 is TGTGCCAGCAGCTTTAGTAATTCACCCCTCCACTTT. Translated, it gives CASSFSNSPLHF.

The rearrangement links TRBV5-1 to TRBJ2-1, with 13 bases that match TRBD2. Trimming at V came to 2 bases and at J to 4 bases, leaving 6 bases not matched to a gene. Looked up from germline, CDR1 is SGHRS and CDR2 is YFSETQ. This CDR3 spans 17 amino acids. The DNA for the CDR3 is TGCGCCAGCAGCTTCGGACTAGCGGGGGTAGAATACAATGAGCAGTTCTTC. This codes for CASSFGLAGVEYNEQFF. Full variable domain (missing parts from reference TRBV5-1 and TRBJ2-1): KAGVTQTPRYLIKTRGQQVTLSCSPISGHRSVSWYQQTPGQGLQFLFEYFSETQRNKGNFPGRFSGRQFSNSRSEMNVSTLELGDSALYLCASSFGLAGVEYNEQFFGPGTRLTVL.

The V and J genes are TRBV11-1 and TRBJ2-7; TRBD1 matches at 7 bases. The trim removed 6 bases at V and 5 bases at J, leaving 7 bases unmatched. The CDR3 covers 13 residues. CDR1 is SGHAT, CDR2 FQDESV, per germline (reference sequence). The CDR3 loop is CASSRTGSNEQYF. The CDR3, as DNA: TGTGCCAGCAGTAGGACAGGATCGAACGAGCAGTACTTC.

The rearrangement links TRBV2 to TRBJ1-5; D not certain. CDR1 and CDR2 from the germline V gene are SNHLY and FYNNEI. This CDR3 comprises 14 residues. V shed 4 bases and J shed 1 base, with 8 bases lying between them. CDR3 in amino acids: CASSAWQSNQPQHF. CDR3 nucleotides: TGTGCCAGCAGTGCATGGCAGAGCAATCAGCCCCAGCATTTT.

This chain joins TRBV11-2 and TRBJ2-2; 16 positions match TRBD2. The germline V gene encodes CDR1 SGHAT and CDR2 FQNNGV. V lost 7 bases and J lost 5; bases outside the gene matches: 10. This CDR3 contains 18 residues. The CDR3 loop is CASKRGTSGRAYTGELFF. CDR3 DNA: TGTGCCAGCAAACGGGGGACTAGCGGGAGGGCTTATACCGGGGAGCTGTTTTTT.